These T cell receptor beta chains were read from a single sample in a study of cytomegalovirus exposure and HLA in healthy donors. The method was immunoSEQ multiplex PCR; TCRdb's version includes in-frame clones alone and lacks a portion of them. The sample lists 100,000 or so clones, roughly 80% occurring once. Sequenced sample: PBMCs. The receptors shown here come from a young man in good health and CMV-seropositive. Each CDR3 is given with its conserved first and last residue. A D gene is named only where the DNA matches it firmly. A clone size is listed for some rows: how often the clone was seen (once, few, many), or a class if it is expanded.

TRBJ1-1	few	TRBD1	TRBV30	TGTGCCTGGGGGAGGGACAGGGGAAACACTGAAGCTTTCTTT	CAWGRDRGNTEAFF
TRBJ1-5	-	TRBD1	TRBV4-2	TGTGCCAGCAGCAAGACAGGGCTGGAAGAGAATCAGCCCCAGCATTTT	CASSKTGLEENQPQHF
TRBJ1-2	-	TRBD1	TRBV9	TGTGCCAGCAGCGTTGGGACAGGGGACTATGGCTACACCTTC	CASSVGTGDYGYTF
TRBJ2-7	-	TRBD1	TRBV30	TGTGCCTGGAGGGAGACAGGGACCTACGAGCAGTACTTC	CAWRETGTYEQYF
TRBJ2-5	-	TRBD2	TRBV18	TGTGCCAGCTCACCCCCCTTCGGAGGTAGCGGGGGTAAATCGGGAGAGACCCAGTACTTC	CASSPPFGGSGGKSGETQYF
TRBJ1-2	-	-	TRBV9	TGTGCCAGCAGCGTAGCCGCGGATAACTATGGCTACACCTTC	CASSVAADNYGYTF
TRBJ2-6	-	-	TRBV7-8	TGTGCCAGCAGCATGGAGGGGGCCGGCTCTGGGGCCAACGTCCTGACTTTC	CASSMEGAGSGANVLTF
TRBJ1-5	-	-	TRBV6-1	TGTGCCAGCAGTGAGGGGGGGCAGGAGCCCCAGCATTTT	CASSEGGQEPQHF
TRBJ1-6	-	-	TRBV27	TGTGCCAGCAGTTTAATCGATTCACCCCTCCACTTT	CASSLIDSPLHF
TRBJ1-6	-	TRBD1	TRBV30	TGTGCCTGGAGTATCGCAGGGGGTAATTCACCCCTCCACTTT	CAWSIAGGNSPLHF
TRBJ2-7	-	-	TRBV6-5	TGTGCCAGCAGTTACGAGGGGGTCGAGGAGCAGTACTTC	CASSYEGVEEQYF
TRBJ2-5	-	TRBD1	TRBV28	TGTGCCGGGGGGGACAGGGCTAGAGAGACCCAGTACTTC	CAGGDRARETQYF
TRBJ1-3	-	-	TRBV28	TGTGCCAGCACCCCCGGAGGGGACGGAAACACCATATATTTT	CASTPGGDGNTIYF
TRBJ1-5	-	TRBD1	TRBV27	TGTGCCAGCAGTCCCGGGACAGGGGAGCGGCCCCAGCATTTT	CASSPGTGERPQHF
TRBJ1-1	few	-	TRBV4-2	TGTGCCAGCAGCCAAGAAGGCCAGGAAAACACTGAAGCTTTCTTT	CASSQEGQENTEAFF
TRBJ1-5	-	-	TRBV19	TGTGCCAGTAGTCTAGCTACGGGTCAGCCCCAGCATTTT	CASSLATGQPQHF
TRBJ2-7	-	TRBD1	TRBV5-1	TGCGCCAGCTCGACAGGGGGAATTCCCCCCTTTGACGAGCAGTACTTC	CASSTGGIPPFDEQYF
TRBJ2-1	-	-	TRBV12-5	TGTGCTAGTGGTTTGGGGCAGGCTAATGAGCAGTTCTTC	CASGLGQANEQFF
TRBJ2-3	-	-	TRBV19	TGTGCCACAACACAGGGCACAGATACGCAGTATTTT	CATTQGTDTQYF
TRBJ2-1	-	-	TRBV19	TGTGCCAGTAGTTCCACAGGGTACAATGAGCAGTTCTTC	CASSSTGYNEQFF
TRBJ1-3	-	TRBD1	TRBV5-1	TGCGCCAGCAGCCGACAACAGGGGGCTGACGGAAACACCATATATTTT	CASSRQQGADGNTIYF
TRBJ2-2	-	TRBD1	TRBV5-1	TGCGCCAGCTCCACGGGACAGGGGAAGTCCGGGGAGCTGTTTTTT	CASSTGQGKSGELFF
TRBJ2-7	-	-	TRBV6-1	TGTGCCACCCACTTGACAGCTGGGTACGAGCAGTACTTC	CATHLTAGYEQYF
TRBJ1-1	-	-	TRBV5-4	TGTGCCAGCAGCTTGTTGGCGGCGAACACTGAAGCTTTCTTT	CASSLLAANTEAFF
TRBJ2-3	-	TRBD2	TRBV5-1	TGCGCCAGCAGCATACTAGCGGGGGCCGCAGATACGCAGTATTTT	CASSILAGAADTQYF
TRBJ1-6	-	-	TRBV19	TGTGCCAGTAGTATGAGTAATTCACCCCTCCACTTT	CASSMSNSPLHF
TRBJ2-3	once	-	TRBV2	TGTGCCAGCAGACAATCCGGGACATCTTTCACAGATACGCAGTATTTT	CASRQSGTSFTDTQYF
TRBJ2-3	-	TRBD2	TRBV5-1	TGCGCCAGCAGCTTGGTCCAGCGGGGGAACACAGATACGCAGTATTTT	CASSLVQRGNTDTQYF
TRBJ2-5	-	-	TRBV6-6	TGTGCCAGCAGCCCCCATAGCCAAGAGACCCAGTACTTC	CASSPHSQETQYF
TRBJ1-4	-	-	TRBV7-9	TGTGCCAGCAGCTTCGGGTTTGGGGGGTTGGCGGAAAAACTGTTTTTT	CASSFGFGGLAEKLFF
TRBJ2-6	-	TRBD1	TRBV30	TGTGCCTGGCGCAGGGGGCGGTTGACTGGGGCCAACGTCCTGACTTTC	CAWRRGRLTGANVLTF
TRBJ2-2	-	-	TRBV7-2	TGTGCCAGCAAAGGAGGCACCGGGGAGCTGTTTTTT	CASKGGTGELFF
TRBJ1-5	-	TRBD1	TRBV29-1	TGCAGCGTGCAAACGTCGACAGGGGGCAATCAGCCCCAGCATTTT	CSVQTSTGGNQPQHF
TRBJ2-5	-	TRBD1	TRBV6-5	TGTGCCAGCAGGAGAACAGGGGTCGGGCAAGAGACCCAGTACTTC	CASRRTGVGQETQYF
TRBJ1-1	-	TRBD1	TRBV5-4	TGTGCCAGCAGCTTAAACCGGGACAGCAAGAACACTGAAGCTTTCTTT	CASSLNRDSKNTEAFF
TRBJ2-6	-	-	TRBV6-1	TGTGCCAGCAGTGAAGAAGCAGGCCGGGGGGCCAACGTCCTGACTTTC	CASSEEAGRGANVLTF
TRBJ1-2	-	TRBD1	TRBV19	TGTGCCAGCAGACAGGGGGACTATGGCTACACCTTC	CASRQGDYGYTF
TRBJ2-7	-	-	TRBV12-5	TGTGCTAGTGGTTTGACAGTCTACGAGCAGTACTTC	CASGLTVYEQYF
TRBJ2-7	once	TRBD1	TRBV5-1	TGCGCCAGCATAAGCGGGACAGGGGTCTCCTACGAGCAGTACTTC	CASISGTGVSYEQYF
TRBJ1-1	-	-	TRBV27	TGTGCCAGCAGCGATCGGGTCTACACTGAAGCTTTCTTT	CASSDRVYTEAFF
TRBJ2-7	-	-	TRBV29-1	TGCAGCGTTGGACCCAGCGCCTACGAGCAGTACTTC	CSVGPSAYEQYF
TRBJ1-6	-	-	TRBV5-4	TGTGCCAGCAGCTCTGGAGTTCCGCGGAGGAATTCACCCCTCCACTTT	CASSSGVPRRNSPLHF
TRBJ1-5	-	-	TRBV7-3	TGTGCCAGCAGCGCCGGGGGGTTAGGGCAGCCCCAGCATTTT	CASSAGGLGQPQHF
TRBJ1-1	-	TRBD1	TRBV28	TGTGCCAGCACCCAGGGGGCCAGAGGAACTGAAGCTTTCTTT	CASTQGARGTEAFF
TRBJ2-3	-	TRBD2	TRBV5-6	TGTGCCAGCAGCTTGGCCGTCGCGGGGGGGGCAGATACGCAGTATTTT	CASSLAVAGGADTQYF
TRBJ1-2	-	TRBD1	TRBV4-1	TGCGCCAGCAGCCAAGGGGACAGGCGGTATCGAGGCTACACCTTC	CASSQGDRRYRGYTF
TRBJ1-2	once	-	TRBV7-3	TGTGCCAGCAGCCCCGGGAACGAATATGGCTACACCTTC	CASSPGNEYGYTF
TRBJ2-7	-	TRBD1	TRBV19	TGTGCCAGTAGTATAATGACAGGGCCCTACGAGCAGTACTTC	CASSIMTGPYEQYF